One and the same sample provided the 12 T cell receptor beta chains below, sequenced in a study of T cells in Graves' hyperthyroidism and ophthalmopathy. Amplified TCR beta CDR3 regions derived from RNA transcripts. HTBI primers were the set used in a first-round RT-PCR of the TCR CDR3. A single record per CDR3 protein comes from TCRdb applying MiXCR to the multiplex PCR reads. The profile covers over 120,000 distinct CDR3 sequences, with around 21% appearing a single time and over 60% taken by the ten largest. Specimen: blood. Source of these receptors: a woman in her fifties or sixties with Graves' hyperthyroidism that later progressed to Graves' ophthalmopathy.

This clonotype turned up a few times. At one end the junction does not follow the germline gene, possibly because of a read error. The chain couples TRBV28 to TRBJ2-3; 10 positions match TRBD2. The CDR3 totals 15 residues. Per germline, CDR1 MDHEN and CDR2 SYDVKM. The CDR3, as DNA: TGTGCCAGCAGCTTTGGACTAGCGGTCACAGATACGCGGTATTTT. Translation: CASSFGLAVTDTRYF.

This clonotype was observed at least ten times. The CDR3 DNA sequence: TGCGCCAGCAGCTTGCCGGGACTAGCGGGTGGGGGCAATGAGCAGTTCTTC. It translates to CASSLPGLAGGGNEQFF. The chain employs TRBV5-1 and TRBJ2-1; 12 nucleotides line up with TRBD2. The CDR3 has 17 amino acids. The germline CDR1 and CDR2 sequences are SGHRS and YFSETQ. J lost 6 bases, V lost 1 base, and 8 bases had no gene match.

The V and J genes are TRBV10-2 and TRBJ1-1; D is perhaps TRBD1 (5 bases). Per germline, CDR1 WSHSY and CDR2 SAAADI. This CDR3 is 15 amino acids long. Trimming cost V 8 bases and J 3 bases, with 19 bases left between them. The CDR3 spells CASGSPKGGDTEAFF. DNA for the CDR3: TGCGCCAGCGGATCTCCTAAGGGAGGGGACACTGAAGCTTTCTTT.

The DNA for the CDR3 is TGTGCCAGCAGTGAAAACCTAGCGTGGGATGAGCAGTTCTTC. Translated: CASSENLAWDEQFF. The gene calls are TRBV6-1 and TRBJ2-1; D is perhaps TRBD2 (6 bases). Germline values: CDR1 MNHNS, CDR2 SASEGT. The CDR3 contains 14 residues. Trimming took 2 bases from V and 8 from J, leaving 13 bases between them.

The V call is TRBV18, the J call TRBJ2-5; no reliable D call. CDR3 size: 11 residues. Trimming shortened V by 3 bases and J by 5 bases, and 4 bases separated the two germline ends. Germline V lookup: CDR1 KGHSH, CDR2 LQKENI. The CDR3 bases are TGTGCCAGCTCACCGATGGAGACCCAGTACTTC. The encoded protein is CASSPMETQYF. Full variable domain (remainder filled in from reference TRBV18 and TRBJ2-5): NAGVMQNPRHLVRRRGQEARLRCSPMKGHSHVYWYRQLPEEGLKFMVYLQKENIIDESGMPKERFSAEFPKEGPSILRIQQVVRGDSAAYFCASSPMETQYFGPGTRLLVL.

The V call is TRBV3-1, the J call TRBJ2-3; 7 bases are shared with TRBD2. Germline V gene data show CDR1 as LGHDT and CDR2 as YNNKEL (reference sequence). The CDR3 runs 15 residues. The junction had 6 bases not matched to a gene; V was cut back by 4 bases and J by 2 bases. The CDR3 here is CASSLGRVATDTQYF. CDR3 DNA: TGTGCCAGCAGCCTGGGGAGGGTGGCCACAGATACGCAGTATTTT.

This clonotype was seen repeatedly, ten times or more. This rearrangement joins TRBV12-3 or TRBV12-4 to TRBJ1-5; no clear D gene. This CDR3 is built from 14 residues. Trimming left V 1 base short and J 0 bases short, with 4 bases between. The CDR3, as DNA: TGTGCCAGCAGTTTAGAGAGTAGCAATCAGCCCCAGCATTTT. Its translation is CASSLESSNQPQHF.

The sample holds a few counts of this clonotype. The rearrangement joins TRBV7-3 to TRBJ2-1, with 11 bases that match TRBD2. CDR3 length equals 15 residues. Germline trimming cut 1 base from V and 9 bases from J; bases unmatched to any gene: 5. The germline gives CDR1 SGHTA, CDR2 FQGTGA. DNA for the CDR3: TGTGCCAGCAGCTTAAAGGGGACTAGCGGCTTTGAGCAGTTCTTC. Protein product: CASSLKGTSGFEQFF.

This clonotype was counted ten times or more. The chain joins TRBV7-2 to TRBJ2-7; no reliable D call. The length of the CDR3 is 13 residues. Per germline, CDR1 SGHTA and CDR2 FQGNSA. Trimming removed 0 bases at V and 3 bases at J, with 6 bases between. CDR3 amino acids: CASSLAQLYEQYF. The CDR3 nucleotides are TGTGCCAGCAGCTTAGCGCAGCTCTACGAGCAGTACTTC.

This clonotype was seen repeatedly, ten times or more. CDR3 amino acids: CSARALGLGTEAFF. In DNA, the CDR3 is TGCAGTGCTAGGGCTTTAGGGTTGGGCACTGAAGCTTTCTTT. This rearrangement joins TRBV20-1 to TRBJ1-1; the D is unclear. Between the trimmed V and J ends, which lost 3 bases and 4 bases, there was a span of 15 bases. CDR3 length equals 14 residues. Germline V lookup: CDR1 DFQATT, CDR2 SNEGSKA (reference sequence).

Many counts were recorded for this clonotype. The V call is TRBV11-2, the J call TRBJ2-7; TRBD2 matches 11 bases. Germline loops: CDR1 SGHAT, CDR2 FQNNGV. This CDR3 is built from 16 residues. Germline trimming cut 5 bases from V and 7 bases from J; bases unmatched to any gene: 13. Written as DNA, the CDR3 is TGTGCCAGCAGCCCCACTACACTAGCGGGAGCGGGAGAGCAGTACTTC. Its protein is CASSPTTLAGAGEQYF. Combining the CDR3 with reference TRBV11-2 and TRBJ2-7 gives the whole variable domain EAGVAQSPRYKIIEKRQSVAFWCNPISGHATLYWYQQILGQGPKLLIQFQNNGVVDDSQLPKDRFSAERLKGVDSTLKIQPAKLEDSAVYLCASSPTTLAGAGEQYFGPGTRLTVT.

This clonotype showed up many times. The chain combines TRBV6-1 with TRBJ1-1; the D is unclear. The CDR3 extends over 11 amino acids. Germline V gene lookup returns CDR1 MNHNS and CDR2 SASEGT. The V and J ends lost 6 bases and 6 bases respectively, with 8 bases between them. The CDR3 loop is CASSYLPEAFF. The CDR3 region has the DNA TGTGCCAGCAGCTACCTTCCTGAAGCTTTCTTT.